These T cell receptor beta chains were read from a single sample in a study of OX40 agonist ivuxolimab in advanced cancers. Sequencing used immunoSEQ multiplex PCR; TCRdb keeps in-frame clones, though not all of them. The sample yields 91,000 or so clones, roughly 95% seen once. The sample consisted of CD4+ or CD8+ T cells sorted from blood, taken in a trial of the OX40 agonist ivuxolimab. The receptors were gathered from an adult with an advanced solid tumor such as melanoma, head and neck, liver or kidney cancer. Both conserved end residues are part of each CDR3. The D gene is left open where the match is weak. Size values are once, few and many counts, or a class for expanded clones, and some rows have none.

d_gene | j_gene | abundance | v_gene | CDR3aa | CDR3nt
NA | TRBJ1-2 | NA | TRBV30 | CAWSARTGYYGYTF | TGTGCCTGGAGTGCACGTACAGGATACTATGGCTACACCTTC
TRBD2 | TRBJ2-3 | NA | TRBV18 | CASSPREGAASTDTQYF | TGTGCCAGCTCACCTCGGGAGGGAGCTGCTAGCACAGATACGCAGTATTTT
NA | TRBJ2-7 | once | TRBV19 | CASSRFGEVFYEQYF | TGTGCCAGTAGTAGGTTCGGGGAGGTCTTCTACGAGCAGTACTTC
NA | TRBJ2-3 | NA | TRBV7-3 | CASSVGSGTDTQYF | TGTGCCAGCAGCGTAGGTAGTGGCACAGATACGCAGTATTTT
NA | TRBJ2-2 | NA | TRBV29-1 | CSVEPGRTGELFF | TGCAGCGTTGAGCCAGGGCGCACCGGGGAGCTGTTTTTT
NA | TRBJ2-2 | NA | TRBV6-5 | CASRRDYANTGELFF | TGTGCCTCTCGTCGTGACTACGCGAACACCGGGGAGCTGTTTTTT
NA | TRBJ1-1 | NA | TRBV5-5 | CASSLSWSYTEAFF | TGTGCCAGCAGCTTGAGTTGGTCTTACACTGAAGCTTTCTTT
NA | TRBJ1-5 | once | TRBV11-2 | CASSLGPGRQPQHF | TGTGCCAGCAGCTTAGGCCCGGGAAGGCAGCCCCAGCATTTT
NA | TRBJ2-1 | NA | TRBV6-6 | CASSYPPDNEQFF | TGTGCCAGCAGTTACCCCCCGGACAATGAGCAGTTCTTC
NA | TRBJ2-5 | NA | TRBV7-2 | CASSLERSRGTQYF | TGTGCCAGCAGCTTGGAGCGGTCCAGGGGGACCCAGTACTTC
NA | TRBJ1-2 | NA | TRBV7-2 | CASSSALRQVFGYTF | TGTGCCAGCAGCTCCGCCCTCAGACAGGTCTTTGGCTACACCTTC
NA | TRBJ2-5 | NA | TRBV5-1 | CASSFFAETQYF | TGCGCCAGCAGCTTCTTCGCGGAGACCCAGTACTTC
TRBD2 | TRBJ2-1 | NA | TRBV7-7 | CASSLYGRANEQFF | TGTGCTAGCAGCTTGTACGGGAGGGCCAATGAGCAGTTCTTC
TRBD1 | TRBJ1-3 | NA | TRBV5-6 | CASSWRGTGVGNTIYF | TGTGCCAGCAGCTGGCGCGGGACAGGGGTTGGAAACACCATATATTTT
NA | TRBJ1-4 | NA | TRBV18 | CASSRGNNEKLFF | TGTGCCAGCTCACGAGGGAATAATGAAAAACTGTTTTTT